These T cell receptor beta chains were read from a single sample in a study of shared clonotypes between healthy human individuals. Assay: immunoSEQ multiplex PCR; the TCRdb copy retains only in-frame clones and omits some. Of some 1,600,000 clones listed, 98% are singletons. The source material was naive CD4+ T cells sorted from blood. The receptors were gathered from a man between 25 and 39 years old in good health. The CDR3 runs from the conserved cysteine through the conserved F or W. For some rows the clone size is stated as once, few or many, or as a class when expanded; others skip it.

abundance	v_gene	j_gene	CDR3aa
.	TRBV5-1	TRBJ2-1	CASSLVVAGGYNEQFF
.	TRBV11-2	TRBJ1-1	CASSEGRDYTEAFF
.	TRBV29-1	TRBJ2-3	CSVAGSQFTDTQYF
once	TRBV2	TRBJ1-2	CASVLVNYGYTF
.	TRBV11-3	TRBJ2-5	CASSVSGRVKTQYF
.	TRBV10-1	TRBJ2-2	CASSESIAGGHTGELFF
.	TRBV7-9	TRBJ1-1	CASSSKAGTGGVTEAFF
.	TRBV10-3	TRBJ1-1	CAINQGKRGTGNTEAFF
.	TRBV2	TRBJ2-5	CASKVSWETQYF
.	TRBV7-3	TRBJ2-1	CASSPSGRGEQFF
.	TRBV11-1	TRBJ2-1	CASSLGGGRAYNEQFF
.	TRBV18	TRBJ2-3	CASSPLLSSAGGFGDTQYF
.	TRBV27	TRBJ2-7	CASSLFASGSFSEQYF
.	TRBV27	TRBJ1-5	CASSLKGFSNQPQHF
.	TRBV5-1	TRBJ2-7	CASSSGWGEQYF
.	TRBV2	TRBJ2-3	CASSVELAGAADTQYF
.	TRBV29-1	TRBJ2-7	CSAGDRSSYEQYF
.	TRBV2	TRBJ2-7	CASSSSHEQYF
.	TRBV2	TRBJ2-1	CASSPGPNNEQFF
.	TRBV5-1	TRBJ2-6	CASSLPTGSGANVLTF